This T cell receptor beta chain was retrieved from a study of cytomegalovirus exposure and HLA in healthy donors. Use of 60 Vbeta and 13 Jbeta primers characterized the PCR. Profiled with immunoSEQ multiplex PCR; TCRdb holds only in-frame clones, not every one. The table records 210,000 or so clones, around 89% of them present only once. The specimen sequenced was PBMCs. The sequence was collected from a woman between 18 and 29 years old in good health and CMV-seronegative.

The CDR3 bases are TGTGCCAGCAGGACAGCGAGCAATCAGCCCCAGCATTTT. The encoded protein is CASRTASNQPQHF. V usage is TRBV6-5 and J usage is TRBJ1-5; tentative D call: TRBD1 (5 bases). V lost 6 bases and J 1 base, leaving 7 bases between the germline ends. Germline lookup yields CDR1 MNHEY and CDR2 SVGAGI. The CDR3 is 13 residues long.